These 4 T cell receptor beta chains were all obtained from the same sample, sequenced in a study of technical replicates of blood from a few donors. The assay was immunoSEQ multiplex PCR, and TCRdb's table has in-frame clones only and misses some. The repertoire has 79,000 or so clones, 91% of them found once; the top ten carry less than 0.3%. Sequenced: T cells isolated from PBMCs. These receptors came from a human donor in good health.

This chain links TRBV29-1 with TRBJ1-1; D is undetermined. Germline V gene sequence: CDR1 SQVTM, CDR2 ANQGSEA. The CDR3 runs 12 residues. V was clipped by 4 bases and J by 0 bases, with 6 bases between them. DNA of the CDR3: TGCAGCGTTGGTGGCTTGAACACTGAAGCTTTCTTT. It translates to CSVGGLNTEAFF. Drawing the rest from reference TRBV29-1 and TRBJ1-1, the complete variable domain is SAVISQKPSRDICQRGTSLTIQCQVDSQVTMMFWYRQQPGQSLTLIATANQGSEATYESGFVIDKFPISRPNLTFSTLTVSNMSPEDSSIYLCSVGGLNTEAFFGQGTRLTVV.

J is TRBJ2-7 and V is TRBV9; 9 bases match TRBD1. CDR1 SGDLS and CDR2 YYNGEE come from the germline V gene. CDR3 length equals 14 residues. The trim removed 4 bases at V and 0 bases at J, leaving 2 bases unmatched. CDR3 nucleotides: TGTGCCAGCAGCAGGACAGGGGCCTCCTACGAGCAGTACTTC. Translating gives CASSRTGASYEQYF.

CDR3 sequence (DNA): TGTGCCAGCAGTTTCTCAGGGGGCAATCAGCCCCAGCATTTT. This gives the protein CASSFSGGNQPQHF. The chain recombines TRBV27 with TRBJ1-5, with D perhaps TRBD1 (6 bases). Germline CDR1 and CDR2: MNHEY and SMNVEV (reference sequence). Trimming took 3 bases from V and 2 from J, leaving 8 bases between them. CDR3 length: 14 amino acids.

The sample holds a few counts of this clone. The chain links TRBV7-9 to TRBJ1-1, with TRBD1 identical over 7 bases. CDR1 is SEHNR, CDR2 FQNEAQ, per germline (reference sequence). With 0 bases clipped from V and 12 bases from J, the junction kept 7 bases outside the gene matches. This CDR3 comprises 13 residues. The CDR3 nucleotides are TGTGCCAGCAGCTTAGCGGTTGACAGGGCGACTTTCTTT. It encodes CASSLAVDRATFF.